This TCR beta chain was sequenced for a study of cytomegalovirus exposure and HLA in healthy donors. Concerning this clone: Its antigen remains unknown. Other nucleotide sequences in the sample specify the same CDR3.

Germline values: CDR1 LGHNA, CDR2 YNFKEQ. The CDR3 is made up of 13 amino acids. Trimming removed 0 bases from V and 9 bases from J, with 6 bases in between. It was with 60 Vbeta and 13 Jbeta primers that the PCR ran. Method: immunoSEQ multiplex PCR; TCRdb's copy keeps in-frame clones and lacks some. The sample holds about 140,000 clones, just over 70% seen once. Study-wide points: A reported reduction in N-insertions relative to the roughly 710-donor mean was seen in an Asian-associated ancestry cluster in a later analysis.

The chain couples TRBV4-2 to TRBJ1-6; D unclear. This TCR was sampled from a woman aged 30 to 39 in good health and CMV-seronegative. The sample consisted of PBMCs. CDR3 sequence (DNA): TGTGCCAGCAGCCAAGATGGGCGTTCACCCCTCCACTTT. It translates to CASSQDGRSPLHF.